The present T cell receptor (beta chain) was sequenced within a study of blood T cell repertoires in COVID-19. The V gene end was trimmed by 5 bases and the J gene end by 4 bases; junction bases not matched to a gene: 2. Per germline, CDR1 SGDLS and CDR2 YYNGEE. The CDR3 sequence is 14 residues long. Authors' analysis steps: By means of reference gene primer amplification, nucleated cell counts were estimated. Sequenced by immunoSEQ multiplex PCR; TCRdb stores in-frame clones only, minus some. V, J and clone size were drawn from that table, and D and trimming were deduced from the DNA. The data hold 200,000 or so clones, with 84% observed a single time. This clone was counted only a few times.

This receptor was identified in a human donor in a cohort sampled during active COVID-19. This rearrangement joins TRBV9 to TRBJ2-2; 10 bases are shared with TRBD1. The sample taken for sequencing was peripheral blood. The CDR3 protein is CASRRTGGTGELFF. CDR3 bases: TGTGCCAGCAGACGGACAGGGGGCACCGGGGAGCTGTTTTTT.